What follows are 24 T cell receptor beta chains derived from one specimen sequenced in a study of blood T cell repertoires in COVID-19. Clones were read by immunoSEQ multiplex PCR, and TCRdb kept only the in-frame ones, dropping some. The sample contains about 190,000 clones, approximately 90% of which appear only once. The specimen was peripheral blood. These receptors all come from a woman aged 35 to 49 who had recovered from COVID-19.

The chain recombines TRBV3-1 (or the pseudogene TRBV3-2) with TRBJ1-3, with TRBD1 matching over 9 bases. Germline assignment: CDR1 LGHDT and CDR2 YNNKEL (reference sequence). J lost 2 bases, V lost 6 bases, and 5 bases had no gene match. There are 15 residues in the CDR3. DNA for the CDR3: TGTGCCAGCAGTACAACAGGGGGCGCTGGAAACACCATATATTTT. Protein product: CASSTTGGAGNTIYF.

CDR3 residues: CASSSSARGTYEQYF. The DNA for the CDR3 is TGCGCCAGCAGCTCGAGTGCTCGGGGGACCTACGAGCAGTACTTC. This chain connects TRBV5-1 to TRBJ2-7, with a weak D call TRBD2 (6 bases). CDR1 and CDR2 from the germline V gene are SGHRS and YFSETQ. There are 15 residues in the CDR3. V lost 3 bases, J lost 2 bases, and 15 bases lay in between.

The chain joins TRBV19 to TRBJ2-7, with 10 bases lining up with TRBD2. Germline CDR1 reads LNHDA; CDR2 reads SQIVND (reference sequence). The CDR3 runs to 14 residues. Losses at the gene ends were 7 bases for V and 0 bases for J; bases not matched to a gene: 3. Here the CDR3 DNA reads TGTGCCAGTACCAGGACTAGCGGCTCCTACGAGCAGTACTTC. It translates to CASTRTSGSYEQYF.

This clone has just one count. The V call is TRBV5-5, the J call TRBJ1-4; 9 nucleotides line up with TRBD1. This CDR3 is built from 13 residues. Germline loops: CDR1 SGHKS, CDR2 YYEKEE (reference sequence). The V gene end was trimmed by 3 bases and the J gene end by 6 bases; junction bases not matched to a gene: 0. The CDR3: CASSWTGDEKLFF. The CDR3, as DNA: TGTGCCAGCAGCTGGACAGGGGATGAAAAACTGTTTTTT.

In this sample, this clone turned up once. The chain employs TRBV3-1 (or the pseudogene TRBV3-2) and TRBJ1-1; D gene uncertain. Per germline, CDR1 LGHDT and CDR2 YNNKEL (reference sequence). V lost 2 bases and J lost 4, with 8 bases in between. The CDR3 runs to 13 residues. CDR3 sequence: CASSQNAGTEAFF. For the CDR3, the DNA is TGTGCCAGCAGCCAAAACGCCGGCACTGAAGCTTTCTTT.

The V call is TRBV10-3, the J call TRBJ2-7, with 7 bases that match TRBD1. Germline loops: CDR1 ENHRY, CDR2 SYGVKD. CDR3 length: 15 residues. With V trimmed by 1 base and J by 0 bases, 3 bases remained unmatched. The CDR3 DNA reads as TGTGCCATCAGTGAGTACGGGACAGCCTCCTACGAGCAGTACTTC. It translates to CAISEYGTASYEQYF.

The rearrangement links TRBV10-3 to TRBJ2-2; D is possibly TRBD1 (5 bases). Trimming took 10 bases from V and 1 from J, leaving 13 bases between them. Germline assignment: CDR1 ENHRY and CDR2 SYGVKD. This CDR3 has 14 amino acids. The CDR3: CATLPTGNTGELFF. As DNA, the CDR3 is TGTGCCACCTTGCCCACAGGGAACACCGGGGAGCTGTTTTTT.

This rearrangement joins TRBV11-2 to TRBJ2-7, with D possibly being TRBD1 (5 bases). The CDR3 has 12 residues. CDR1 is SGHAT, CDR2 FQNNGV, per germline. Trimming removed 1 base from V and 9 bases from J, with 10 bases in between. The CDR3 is CASSLGGQGQYF. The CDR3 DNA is TGTGCCAGCAGCTTAGGGGGCCAGGGGCAGTACTTC.

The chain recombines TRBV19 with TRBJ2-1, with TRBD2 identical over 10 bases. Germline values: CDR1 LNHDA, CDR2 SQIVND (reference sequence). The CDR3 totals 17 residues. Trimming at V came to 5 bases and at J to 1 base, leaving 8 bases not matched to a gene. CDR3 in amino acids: CASSPDPGLASYNEQFF. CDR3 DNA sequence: TGTGCCAGTAGTCCAGACCCGGGACTAGCGTCCTACAATGAGCAGTTCTTC.

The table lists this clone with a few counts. CDR3 nucleotides: TGCGCCAGCAGCCCCGGACAGGGGGCATCAAGGGATACGCAGTATTTT. The encoded protein is CASSPGQGASRDTQYF. This sequence joins TRBV4-3 and TRBJ2-3, with 11 bases aligning to TRBD1. Per the germline V gene, CDR1 is LGHNA and CDR2 is YSLEER. There are 16 residues in the CDR3. V lost 4 bases and J lost 6; bases outside the gene matches: 9.

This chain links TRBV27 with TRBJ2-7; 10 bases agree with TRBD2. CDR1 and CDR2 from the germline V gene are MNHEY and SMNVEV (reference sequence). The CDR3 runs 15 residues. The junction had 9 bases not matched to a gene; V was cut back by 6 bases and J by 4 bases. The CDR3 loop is CASSPTGLAVYEQYF. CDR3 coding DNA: TGTGCCAGCAGCCCGACTGGACTAGCGGTGTACGAGCAGTACTTC.

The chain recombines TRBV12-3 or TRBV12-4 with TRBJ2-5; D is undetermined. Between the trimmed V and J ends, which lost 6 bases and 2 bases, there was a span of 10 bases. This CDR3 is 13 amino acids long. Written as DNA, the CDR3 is TGTGCCAGCAGCCCCCAGGCACAAGAGACCCAGTACTTC. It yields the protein CASSPQAQETQYF.

DNA for the CDR3: TGTGCCAGCAGCTCGACTGAAACTGGGGCCAACGTCCTGACTTTC. This encodes CASSSTETGANVLTF. The chain is built from TRBV7-9 and TRBJ2-6; D remains unclear. Trimming left V 4 bases short and J 2 bases short, with 9 bases between. Germline V gives CDR1 SEHNR, CDR2 FQNEAQ (reference sequence). This CDR3 region has 15 residues.

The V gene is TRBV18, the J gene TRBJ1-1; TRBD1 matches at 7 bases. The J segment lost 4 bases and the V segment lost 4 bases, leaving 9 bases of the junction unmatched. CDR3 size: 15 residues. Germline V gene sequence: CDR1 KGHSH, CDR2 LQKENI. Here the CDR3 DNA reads TGTGCCAGCTCACGAGGCACAGGGGCAATCACTGAAGCTTTCTTT. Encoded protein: CASSRGTGAITEAFF.

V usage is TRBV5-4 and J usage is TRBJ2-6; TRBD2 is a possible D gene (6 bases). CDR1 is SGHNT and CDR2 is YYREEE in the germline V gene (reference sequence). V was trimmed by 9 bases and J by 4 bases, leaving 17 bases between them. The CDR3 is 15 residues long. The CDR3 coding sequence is TGTGCCACCGGAGGGCAGGTTGGAGGGGCCAACGTCCTGACTTTC. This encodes CATGGQVGGANVLTF.

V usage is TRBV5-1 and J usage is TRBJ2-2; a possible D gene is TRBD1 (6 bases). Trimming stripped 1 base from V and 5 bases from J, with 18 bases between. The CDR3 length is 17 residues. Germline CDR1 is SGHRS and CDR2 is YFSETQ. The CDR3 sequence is CASSLSRGTLTTGELFF. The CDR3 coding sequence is TGCGCCAGCAGCTTGTCCCGTGGGACACTAACGACCGGGGAGCTGTTTTTT.

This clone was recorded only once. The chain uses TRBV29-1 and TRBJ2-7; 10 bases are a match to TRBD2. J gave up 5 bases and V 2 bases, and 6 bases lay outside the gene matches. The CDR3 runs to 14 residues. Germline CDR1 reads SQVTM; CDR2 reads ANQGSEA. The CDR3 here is CSVERASGSDEQYF. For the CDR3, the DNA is TGCAGCGTTGAAAGGGCTAGCGGGAGCGACGAGCAGTACTTC.

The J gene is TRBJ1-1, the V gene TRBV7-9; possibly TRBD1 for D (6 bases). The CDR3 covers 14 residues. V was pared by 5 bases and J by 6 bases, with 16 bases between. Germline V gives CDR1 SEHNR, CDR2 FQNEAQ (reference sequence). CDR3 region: CASSGDTGSPEAFF. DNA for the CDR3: TGTGCCAGCAGCGGGGACACAGGGTCGCCTGAAGCTTTCTTT.

CDR3 sequence: CASSIPGWNEQFF. The CDR3 DNA sequence: TGTGCCAGTAGCATTCCGGGTTGGAATGAGCAGTTCTTC. The rearrangement links TRBV19 to TRBJ2-1; D call uncertain. This CDR3 comprises 13 residues. Between the trimmed V and J ends, which lost 6 bases and 7 bases, there was a span of 13 bases. The germline CDR1 and CDR2 sequences are LNHDA and SQIVND (reference sequence).

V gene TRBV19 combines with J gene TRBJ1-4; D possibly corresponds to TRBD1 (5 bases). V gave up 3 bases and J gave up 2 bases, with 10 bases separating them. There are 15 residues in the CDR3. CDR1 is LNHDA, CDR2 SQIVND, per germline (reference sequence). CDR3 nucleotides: TGTGCCAGTAGTATTCAGGGAGGCACTAATGAAAAACTGTTTTTT. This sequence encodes CASSIQGGTNEKLFF.

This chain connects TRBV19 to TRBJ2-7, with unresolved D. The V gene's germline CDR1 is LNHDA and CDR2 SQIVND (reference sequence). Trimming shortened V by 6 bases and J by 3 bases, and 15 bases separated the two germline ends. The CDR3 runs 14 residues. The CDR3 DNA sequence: TGTGCCAGTAGCAACCCCCGGGTCCTCTACGAGCAGTACTTC. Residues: CASSNPRVLYEQYF.

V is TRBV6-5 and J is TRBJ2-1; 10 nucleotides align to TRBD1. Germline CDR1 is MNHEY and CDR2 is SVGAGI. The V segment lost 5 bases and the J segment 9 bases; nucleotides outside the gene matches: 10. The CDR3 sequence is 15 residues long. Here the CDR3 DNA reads TGTGCCAGCAGTCCCGGGACAGGGGAGACTGGTGAGCAGTTCTTC. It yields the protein CASSPGTGETGEQFF.

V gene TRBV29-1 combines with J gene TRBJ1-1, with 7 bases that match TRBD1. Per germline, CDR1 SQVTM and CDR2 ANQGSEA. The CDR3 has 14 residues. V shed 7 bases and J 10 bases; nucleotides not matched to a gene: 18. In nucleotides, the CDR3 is TGCAGCGGGGCAACAGGGGTCGTGGGGTTTGGAGCTTTCTTT. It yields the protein CSGATGVVGFGAFF. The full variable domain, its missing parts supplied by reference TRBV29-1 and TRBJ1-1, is SAVISQKPSRDICQRGTSLTIQCQVDSQVTMMFWYRQQPGQSLTLIATANQGSEATYESGFVIDKFPISRPNLTFSTLTVSNMSPEDSSIYLCSGATGVVGFGAFFGQGTRLTVV.

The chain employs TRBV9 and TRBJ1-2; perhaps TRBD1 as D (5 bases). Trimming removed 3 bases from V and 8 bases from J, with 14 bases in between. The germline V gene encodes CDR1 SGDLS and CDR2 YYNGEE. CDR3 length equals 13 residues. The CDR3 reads CASSALPGVGYTF. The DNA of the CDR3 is TGTGCCAGCAGCGCTTTGCCGGGGGTGGGCTACACCTTC. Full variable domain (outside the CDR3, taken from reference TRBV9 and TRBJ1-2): DSGVTQTPKHLITATGQRVTLRCSPRSGDLSVYWYQQSLDQGLQFLIQYYNGEERAKGNILERFSAQQFPDLHSELNLSSLELGDSALYFCASSALPGVGYTFGSGTRLTVV.